The clone carrying this T cell receptor beta chain showed up just a few times. Its antigen is still unknown. TCRdb analysed the reads with MiXCR anew, one entry per CDR3 protein. The sample has some 270,000 distinct CDR3 sequences; around 20% are singletons. The entry originates in a study of T cell repertoires in cytomegalovirus infection. About the research overall: Public TCR beta signatures marked donors with CMV infection and the matching HLA.

Trimming removed 3 bases from V and 7 bases from J; junction bases left unmatched: 3. This CDR3 spans 13 amino acids. Germline V gene sequence: CDR1 DFQATT, CDR2 SNEGSKA (reference sequence). The sequence came from a human donor in good health (CMV status not recorded). Some clones in this sample may be carry-over from other donors' samples. V is TRBV20-1 and J is TRBJ2-1; 10 nucleotides line up with TRBD2. The sample in question was cultured PBMCs, obtained from culture after CMV antigen stimulation. CDR3 amino acids: CSARTSGLNEQFF. The CDR3 DNA is TGCAGTGCTAGGACTAGCGGGTTAAATGAGCAGTTCTTC.